This note documents a single T cell receptor (beta chain) sequence. Stated treatment: preoperative locoregional IRX-2 cytokine immunotherapy. This sample is drawn from a study of preoperative IRX-2 immunotherapy in early breast cancer. The CDR3 length is 17 residues. Per germline, CDR1 LNHDA and CDR2 SQIVND (reference sequence). V shed 3 bases and J shed 2 bases, with 17 bases lying between them. Only in-frame clones appear in the TCRdb table, and some are missing; sequencing was by immunoSEQ multiplex PCR. Among 23,000 or so clones listed, around 91% were seen once. The sequence was obtained from a human donor with breast cancer. Sequenced here: tumor tissue, sampled after IRX-2 immunotherapy. The V gene is TRBV19, the J gene TRBJ1-5; D might be TRBD1 (5 bases). This CDR3 reads CASSMRRVGTGNQPQHF. CDR3 coding DNA: TGTGCCAGTAGTATGAGGAGGGTTGGGACCGGCAATCAGCCCCAGCATTTT. The variable domain in full, completed from reference TRBV19 and TRBJ1-5, reads DGGITQSPKYLFRKEGQNVTLSCEQNLNHDAMYWYRQDPGQGLRLIYYSQIVNDFQKGDIAEGYSVSREKKESFPLTVTSAQKNPTAFYLCASSMRRVGTGNQPQHFGDGTRLSIL.